Listed here are 8 T cell receptor beta chains from one sample, sequenced in a study of low-dose radiotherapy and immunotherapy resistance in tumors. Indicated time point: after trial treatment. Stated treatment: LDRT plus nivolumab, ipilimumab, low-dose cyclophosphamide and aspirin (RACIN trial). Gene-specific TRAV and TRBV primers were used for first-strand cDNA, covering alpha and beta chains. Both a constant-region primer and a V-primer adapter served to amplify TCRs across roughly 21 PCR cycles. MiXCR was run by TCRdb on the reads, yielding one entry per CDR3 protein. The sample has 40,000 or so distinct CDR3 sequences, 20% seen once; the top ten hold about 8.3%. The starting material was PBMCs, obtained after low-dose radiotherapy plus immunotherapy. The source of these receptors is a female donor with ovarian cancer.

This clonotype was counted at least ten times. The chain carries TRBV10-3 and TRBJ2-1, with TRBD2 as a possible D gene (6 bases). Looked up from germline, CDR1 is ENHRY and CDR2 is SYGVKD. Trimming removed 3 bases from V and 1 base from J, with 10 bases in between. The CDR3 is 15 amino acids. This CDR3 is CAISDEGGSYNEQFF. The CDR3 DNA reads as TGTGCCATCAGTGATGAGGGAGGATCCTACAATGAGCAGTTCTTC.

This clonotype was picked up a small number of times. This chain connects TRBV5-5 to TRBJ1-3; 8 bases align to TRBD1. CDR3 length equals 16 residues. V was clipped by 4 bases and J by 0 bases; unmatched bases: 6. Germline V gives CDR1 SGHKS, CDR2 YYEKEE (reference sequence). CDR3 loop: CASSPGQGSSGNTIYF. CDR3 sequence (DNA): TGTGCCAGCAGCCCCGGACAGGGAAGCTCTGGAAACACCATATATTTT.

This clonotype was recorded many times. The V and J genes are TRBV27 and TRBJ2-2; 9 bases map to TRBD1. V gave up 5 bases and J gave up 6 bases; unmatched junction bases: 4. Per the germline V gene, CDR1 is MNHEY and CDR2 is SMNVEV (reference sequence). The CDR3 spans 14 residues. The CDR3 nucleotides are TGTGCCAGCAGTGCGCGACAGGGGGCCGGGGAGCTGTTTTTT. The encoded protein is CASSARQGAGELFF.

This chain joins TRBV27 and TRBJ2-1, with 9 bases identical to TRBD2. CDR1 MNHEY and CDR2 SMNVEV come from the germline V gene (reference sequence). The CDR3 spans 15 residues. V lost 1 base, J lost 7 bases, and 5 bases stayed unmatched. Here the CDR3 reads CASSLLAGDVNEQFF. The CDR3, as DNA: TGTGCCAGCAGTTTATTAGCGGGAGATGTAAATGAGCAGTTCTTC.

This clonotype was seen many times. J is TRBJ2-3 and V is TRBV19; 12 nucleotides align to TRBD2. With 5 bases clipped from V and 6 bases from J, the junction kept 12 bases outside the gene matches. The CDR3 is 17 residues long. CDR1 and CDR2 from the germline V gene are LNHDA and SQIVND (reference sequence). CDR3 amino acids: CASSLRSTSGRTDTQYF. The CDR3, as DNA: TGTGCCAGTAGTCTCCGATCGACTAGCGGGAGAACGGATACGCAGTATTTT.

This clonotype was observed many times. This sequence joins TRBV5-1 and TRBJ2-1, with 8 bases fitting TRBD1. V gave up 4 bases and J gave up 6 bases; unmatched junction bases: 9. CDR3 length equals 15 residues. Germline assignment: CDR1 SGHRS and CDR2 YFSETQ. The DNA of the CDR3 is TGCGCCAGCAGCCGCCGCAGGGGGCTAACCAATGAGCAGTTCTTC. It codes for CASSRRRGLTNEQFF.

The chain couples TRBV14 to TRBJ2-3, with TRBD2 matching over 7 bases. Germline values: CDR1 SGHDN, CDR2 FVKESK. The length of the CDR3 is 17 residues. V shed 5 bases, J shed 0 bases, and the junction held 11 bases outside the gene matches. Here the CDR3 reads CASSTHRGAGSTDTQYF. In nucleotides, the CDR3 is TGTGCCAGCAGCACCCACCGCGGAGCGGGGAGCACAGATACGCAGTATTTT.

The genes are TRBV5-4 and TRBJ2-7; TRBD2 aligns across 8 bases. Per germline, CDR1 SGHNT and CDR2 YYREEE (reference sequence). The CDR3 loop spans 16 amino acids. V gave up 7 bases and J gave up 3 bases; unmatched junction bases: 15. CDR3 sequence reads: CASGRGAAGEDYEQYF. In DNA, the CDR3 is TGTGCCAGCGGTCGAGGTGCAGCGGGAGAGGACTACGAGCAGTACTTC.